Described below is a single T cell receptor (beta chain) sequence and its context. This sample is drawn from a study of lymphopenia after photon versus proton radiotherapy. Profiled with immunoSEQ multiplex PCR; TCRdb holds only in-frame clones, not every one. The table shows 150,000 or so clones, with approximately 86% occurring only once. Germline assignment: CDR1 MNHEY and CDR2 SMNVEV (reference sequence). CDR3 length: 16 amino acids. With V trimmed by 5 bases and J by 7 bases, 10 bases remained unmatched. This chain links TRBV27 with TRBJ1-4; 10 positions match TRBD1. The sequences come from peripheral blood, collected from a patient treated with photon-based radiotherapy. The origin of this receptor is a man aged 45-65 years with gastric cancer. CDR3 bases: TGTGCCAGCAGTAGACAGGGGGCGAGGGTTTCTGAAAAACTGTTTTTT. Protein sequence: CASSRQGARVSEKLFF.